This T cell receptor beta chain is drawn from a study of HIV-infected patients and healthy controls. cDNA was made from 400 to 500 ng RNA using alpha and beta constant primers. Each of the alpha and beta chains got its own library through chain-specific third strand synthesis with indices. MiXCR was run by TCRdb on the 5' RACE reads, yielding one entry per CDR3 protein. Of 10,000 to 11,000 distinct CDR3 sequences listed, around 5.9% are singletons. Roughly three months, about 14 weeks, into antiretroviral therapy, follow-up blood was collected. Whole blood was used without fractionation, so all unsorted peripheral T cells were included. The CDR3 consists of 13 residues. Germline V lookup: CDR1 SQVTM, CDR2 ANQGSEA. The V segment lost 7 bases and the J segment 7 bases; nucleotides outside the gene matches: 12. This clonotype was seen many times.

The clonotype comes from an adult with HIV infection. The donor label of this sample is uncertain. V usage is TRBV29-1 and J usage is TRBJ1-2; 7 bases align to TRBD1. The sample was blood, taken during antiretroviral therapy. CDR3 coding DNA: TGCAGCGCTCCTGACAGGGTCGGGTCTGGCTACACCTTC. This gives the protein CSAPDRVGSGYTF.